The 3 T cell receptor beta chains listed next were all sequenced from one sample in a study of cytomegalovirus exposure and HLA in healthy donors. The PCR had 60 Vbeta and 13 Jbeta primers. Measured with immunoSEQ multiplex PCR; TCRdb has only the in-frame clones, and not every one. The repertoire consists of 70,000 to 95,000 clones, with 84% occurring once and the leading ten covering around 6%. Material: PBMCs. These receptors all stem from a woman aged 18-30 years in good health and CMV-seropositive.

The chain links TRBV5-1 to TRBJ2-3; possible D gene TRBD2, 5 bases. This CDR3 is built from 18 residues. Germline loops: CDR1 SGHRS, CDR2 YFSETQ. Trimming stripped 1 base from V and 1 base from J, with 19 bases between. CDR3: CASSLTPTRRGGTDTQYF. CDR3 DNA: TGCGCCAGCAGCTTGACCCCTACTAGGAGAGGAGGCACAGATACGCAGTATTTT.

This clone was picked up one time. The rearrangement uses TRBV7-3 and TRBJ2-5; 8 bases match TRBD2. The CDR3 extends over 14 amino acids. Germline values: CDR1 SGHTA, CDR2 FQGTGA. With V trimmed by 5 bases and J by 8 bases, 10 bases remained unmatched. The CDR3 is CASSRGPGGETQYF. CDR3 DNA: TGTGCCAGCAGCCGAGGGCCGGGGGGGGAAACCCAGTACTTC.

This rearrangement joins TRBV29-1 to TRBJ2-5; TRBD1 matches 8 bases. The end of the DNA is better explained by TRBJ2-7, so the J call may be wrong. This CDR3 region has 15 residues. In germline, CDR1 is SQVTM, CDR2 ANQGSEA. The CDR3 DNA follows: TGCAGCGTTGAAGAACGACAGGGGCTAACCTACGAGCAGTACTTC. Translated, it gives CSVEERQGLTYEQYF.